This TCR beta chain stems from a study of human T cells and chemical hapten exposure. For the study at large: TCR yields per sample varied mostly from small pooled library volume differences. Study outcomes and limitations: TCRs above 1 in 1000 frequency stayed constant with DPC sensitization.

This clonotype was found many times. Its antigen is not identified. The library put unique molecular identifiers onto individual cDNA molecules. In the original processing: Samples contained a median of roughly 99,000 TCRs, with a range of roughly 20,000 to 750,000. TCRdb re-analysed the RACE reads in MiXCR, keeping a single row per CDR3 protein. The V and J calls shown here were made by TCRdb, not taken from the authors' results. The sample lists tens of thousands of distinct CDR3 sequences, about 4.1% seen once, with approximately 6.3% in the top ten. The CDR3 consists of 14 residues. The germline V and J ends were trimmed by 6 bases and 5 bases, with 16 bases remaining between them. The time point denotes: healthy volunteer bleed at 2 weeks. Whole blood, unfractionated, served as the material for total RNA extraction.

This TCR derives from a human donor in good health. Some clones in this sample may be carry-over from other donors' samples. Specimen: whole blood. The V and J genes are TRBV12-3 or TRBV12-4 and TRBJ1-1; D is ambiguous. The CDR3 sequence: CASSPLGSRTEAFF. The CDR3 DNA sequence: TGTGCCAGCAGCCCTTTGGGTTCCCGTACTGAAGCTTTCTTT.